The 2 T cell receptor beta chains below were found in one sample sequenced in a study of shared clonotypes between healthy human individuals. Sequencing used immunoSEQ multiplex PCR; TCRdb keeps in-frame clones, though not all of them. The sample yields about 1.1 million clones, around three quarters seen once. Sequenced sample: memory CD4+ T cells from PBMCs. Subset defined: CD45RA-negative fraction. Receptors were obtained from a man aged 18 to 35 in good health. Some clones in this sample may be carry-over from other donors' samples.

The V and J genes are TRBV10-3 and TRBJ1-3; TRBD1 might be the D (6 bases). CDR3 length: 15 amino acids. Between the trimmed V and J ends, which lost 6 bases and 0 bases, there was a span of 12 bases. Germline V gene sequence: CDR1 ENHRY, CDR2 SYGVKD. This chain's CDR3 is CAIRGADVSGNTIYF. CDR3 coding DNA: TGTGCCATCAGGGGGGCTGATGTCTCTGGAAACACCATATATTTT.

This clone was counted a few times. V usage is TRBV4-1 and J usage is TRBJ2-5, with a weak D call TRBD2 (5 bases). CDR3 length: 15 amino acids. Per the germline V gene, CDR1 is MGHRA and CDR2 is YSYEKL. Trimming shortened V by 1 base and J by 1 base, and 10 bases separated the two germline ends. The CDR3 DNA reads TGCGCCAGCAGCCAAGTTTGGCGGGCCCAAGAGACCCAGTACTTC. The encoded protein is CASSQVWRAQETQYF.